One sample yielded the 13 T cell receptor beta chains listed below, sequenced in a study of shared clonotypes between healthy human individuals. Naivety among CD8 cells was defined by CD45RO negativity and positive CCR7 selection, thereby excluding terminally differentiated effector memory CD45RA+ cells. TCRdb's copy holds only in-frame clones and misses some; the assay was immunoSEQ multiplex PCR. The sample records roughly 590,000 clones, around 95% being singletons. Sequencing was performed on naive CD8+ T cells sorted from blood. All receptors come from a woman in her 30s in good health.

This clone appeared once. The genes are TRBV19 and TRBJ2-3, with 7 bases matching TRBD2. Trimming at V came to 2 bases and at J to 4 bases, leaving 6 bases not matched to a gene. Germline CDR1 and CDR2: LNHDA and SQIVND (reference sequence). This CDR3 comprises 15 residues. CDR3 bases: TGTGCCAGTAGTATATTGGCGGGAGCTGCAGATACGCAGTATTTT. Its translation is CASSILAGAADTQYF.

As concerns this clone: Other DNA sequences in the sample encode the same CDR3. The chain couples TRBV13 to TRBJ2-1, with a tentative D call TRBD2 (5 bases). This CDR3 has 11 residues. Germline CDR1 is PRHDT and CDR2 is FYEKMQ (reference sequence). With 8 bases removed from V and 6 bases from J, the gap between germline ends came to 8 bases. This CDR3 reads CASRGGNEQFF. The CDR3, as DNA: TGTGCCAGCCGAGGAGGCAATGAGCAGTTCTTC.

The CDR3 sequence: CASSYMALGGYTF. The CDR3 bases are TGTGCCAGCAGTTACATGGCCTTGGGGGGCTACACCTTC. The chain uses TRBV6-5 and TRBJ1-2; no definite D call. The CDR3 spans 13 residues. Germline lookup yields CDR1 MNHEY and CDR2 SVGAGI. Trimming cost V 2 bases and J 8 bases, with 12 bases left between them.

This rearrangement joins TRBV10-2 to TRBJ2-7; D is ambiguous. CDR3 length equals 15 residues. Looked up from germline, CDR1 is WSHSY and CDR2 is SAAADI. Trimming cost V 1 base and J 0 bases, with 10 bases left between them. CDR3 nucleotides: TGCGCCAGCAGTGAGTTGAAACTGAACTCCTACGAGCAGTACTTC. Protein product: CASSELKLNSYEQYF.

J is TRBJ2-7 and V is TRBV27; 13 nucleotides agree with TRBD2. After removal of 5 bases from V and 6 bases from J, the junction contained 10 bases not matched to a gene. The CDR3 runs 16 residues. Germline CDR1 is MNHEY and CDR2 is SMNVEV (reference sequence). The CDR3 here is CASSLILAGGPREQYF. CDR3 nucleotide sequence: TGTGCCAGCAGTCTTATACTAGCGGGAGGGCCCCGCGAGCAGTACTTC.

The J gene is TRBJ1-2, the V gene TRBV5-4, with a weak D call TRBD1 (6 bases). The CDR3 runs to 15 residues. In germline, CDR1 is SGHNT, CDR2 YYREEE (reference sequence). V dropped 4 bases and J dropped 7 bases, with 20 bases sitting between them. DNA for the CDR3: TGTGCCAGCAGCGAGGGGGGGGTTCAGCTCGGTGGCTACACCTTC. Translation gives CASSEGGVQLGGYTF.

Only one count was recorded for this clone. The rearrangement links TRBV7-9 to TRBJ2-7; 10 bases are a match to TRBD2. V trimming: 5 bases; J trimming: 8 bases; junction bases outside the gene matches: 15. CDR1 and CDR2 from the germline V gene are SEHNR and FQNEAQ (reference sequence). This CDR3 is 16 amino acids long. The CDR3 sequence is CASSQEESGRDRKQYF. CDR3 sequence (DNA): TGTGCCAGCAGCCAAGAGGAGAGCGGGAGGGATAGGAAGCAGTACTTC.

The V gene is TRBV28, the J gene TRBJ2-2; D is ambiguous. Per the germline V gene, CDR1 is MDHEN and CDR2 is SYDVKM. This CDR3 is 11 amino acids long. Deletions cut 4 bases from V and 7 bases from J, with 4 bases between. CDR3 sequence (DNA): TGTGCCAGCAGTTGGGACGGGGAGCTGTTTTTT. Protein: CASSWDGELFF.

The chain combines TRBV29-1 with TRBJ2-1; no reliable D call. CDR3 length: 13 residues. Germline values: CDR1 SQVTM, CDR2 ANQGSEA. The V gene lost 3 bases and the J gene lost 5 bases, with 11 bases spanning the gap. The CDR3 sequence: CSVDWRGDNEQFF. The CDR3 DNA follows: TGCAGCGTTGATTGGAGAGGAGACAATGAGCAGTTCTTC.

The V gene is TRBV9, the J gene TRBJ1-1, with 8 bases that match TRBD1. V shed 3 bases and J 4 bases; nucleotides not matched to a gene: 8. The CDR3 extends over 15 amino acids. Germline CDR1 SGDLS, CDR2 YYNGEE. The CDR3 region is CASSATTGAGTEAFF. The CDR3 coding sequence is TGTGCCAGCAGCGCGACGACAGGGGCGGGCACTGAAGCTTTCTTT.

The chain joins TRBV6-1 to TRBJ2-3, with D possibly being TRBD1 (6 bases). The V end lost 4 bases, the J end lost 4 bases, and 15 bases lay between the germline ends. CDR3 size: 15 residues. Germline assignment: CDR1 MNHNS and CDR2 SASEGT. The CDR3 bases are TGTGCCAGCAGTGGCGTGGGAAACAGGGCAGATACGCAGTATTTT. It encodes CASSGVGNRADTQYF.

This chain joins TRBV7-9 and TRBJ1-1; D unclear. There are 16 residues in the CDR3. The germline CDR1 and CDR2 sequences are SEHNR and FQNEAQ (reference sequence). V was pared by 11 bases and J by 5 bases, with 27 bases between. The CDR3 is CASRMVGSNGRTEAFF. The DNA of the CDR3 is TGTGCCTCCAGAATGGTCGGATCAAACGGTAGGACTGAAGCTTTCTTT.

This chain links TRBV27 with TRBJ1-5; possible D gene TRBD1, 6 bases. Between the trimmed V and J ends, which lost 1 base and 0 bases, there was a span of 13 bases. This CDR3 is 17 amino acids long. Germline CDR1 and CDR2: MNHEY and SMNVEV (reference sequence). Here the CDR3 reads CASSLLPGGASNQPQHF. As DNA, the CDR3 is TGTGCCAGCAGTTTATTGCCTGGGGGGGCTAGCAATCAGCCCCAGCATTTT.